Shown below are 26 T cell receptor beta chains from a single sample sequenced in a study of identifying expanded T cells in peripheral blood. Method: immunoSEQ multiplex PCR; TCRdb's copy keeps in-frame clones and lacks some. The sample has 75,000 to 95,000 clones; approximately 81% are singletons. The sequenced sample consisted of blood. Receptor source: a person between 18 and 70 years old in good health.

This rearrangement joins TRBV29-1 to TRBJ1-1, with D tentatively TRBD1 (5 bases). Germline V gene lookup returns CDR1 SQVTM and CDR2 ANQGSEA. The CDR3 totals 16 residues. Deletions cut 5 bases from V and 4 bases from J, with 23 bases between. The CDR3 sequence: CSVHRRGSSGTTEAFF. In DNA form, the CDR3 reads TGCAGCGTTCACCGAAGGGGTAGCAGCGGGACCACTGAAGCTTTCTTT.

V is TRBV6-1 and J is TRBJ1-5; a possible D gene is TRBD1 (6 bases). V lost 0 bases and J 6 bases, leaving 12 bases between the germline ends. Germline assignment: CDR1 MNHNS and CDR2 SASEGT. CDR3 size: 15 residues. The CDR3 sequence: CASSEAGGRGQPQHF. CDR3 in DNA: TGTGCCAGCAGTGAAGCGGGGGGCCGCGGTCAGCCCCAGCATTTT.

This rearrangement joins TRBV6-5 to TRBJ1-1; D gene ambiguous. V was cut by 2 bases and J by 1 base, with 5 bases left in between. The CDR3 consists of 13 residues. Germline V gives CDR1 MNHEY, CDR2 SVGAGI. The CDR3 loop is CASSYAGNTEAFF. The CDR3 DNA reads TGTGCCAGCAGTTACGCAGGGAACACTGAAGCTTTCTTT.

V gene TRBV15 combines with J gene TRBJ1-2; D is perhaps TRBD1 (5 bases). The V gene's germline CDR1 is LNHNV and CDR2 YYDKDF (reference sequence). V dropped 0 bases and J dropped 3 bases, with 14 bases sitting between them. This CDR3 comprises 16 residues. The DNA of the CDR3 is TGTGCCACCAGCAGAGATGAGGCCCAGGGCTACTATGGCTACACCTTC. This translates into CATSRDEAQGYYGYTF. The full variable domain, in which reference TRBV15 and TRBJ1-2 provide the parts outside the CDR3, is DAMVIQNPRYQVTQFGKPVTLSCSQTLNHNVMYWYQQKSSQAPKLLFHYYDKDFNNEADTPDNFQSRRPNTSFCFLDIRSPGLGDTAMYLCATSRDEAQGYYGYTFGSGTRLTVV.

This clone was seen only once. The chain couples TRBV11-1 to TRBJ2-1; 10 bases are a match to TRBD2. The V gene end was trimmed by 3 bases and the J gene end by 7 bases; junction bases not matched to a gene: 12. From germline, CDR1 is SGHAT and CDR2 FQDESV (reference sequence). This CDR3 has 17 amino acids. The CDR3 DNA sequence: TGTGCCAGCAGCTTGGCTCGTAGGAGCGGGGGGGCGAATGAGCAGTTCTTC. Protein: CASSLARRSGGANEQFF. Using reference TRBV11-1 and TRBJ2-1 for the parts outside the CDR3, the full variable domain is EAEVAQSPRYKITEKSQAVAFWCDPISGHATLYWYRQILGQGPELLVQFQDESVVDDSQLPKDRFSAERLKGVDSTLKIQPAELGDSAMYLCASSLARRSGGANEQFFGPGTRLTVL.

This clone was observed at least ten times. This rearrangement joins TRBV4-1 to TRBJ2-7; D is ambiguous. The ends were cut back, 1 base at V and 0 bases at J, with 7 bases in the middle. CDR1 is MGHRA, CDR2 YSYEKL, per germline. This CDR3 has 14 residues. This CDR3 is CASSQAWGSYEQYF. DNA of the CDR3: TGCGCCAGCAGCCAAGCCTGGGGCTCCTACGAGCAGTACTTC.

V usage is TRBV13 and J usage is TRBJ1-2; D ambiguous. The CDR3 sequence is 20 residues long. Germline CDR1 and CDR2: PRHDT and FYEKMQ (reference sequence). Between the trimmed V and J ends, which lost 4 bases and 2 bases, there was a span of 29 bases. The CDR3 DNA sequence: TGTGCCAGCAGCTCCAAAGGGCTTTTCAAACCAGTGGGGTTAAACTATGGCTACACCTTC. Encoded protein: CASSSKGLFKPVGLNYGYTF.

This clone has a handful of counts. V and J are TRBV30 and TRBJ1-5; D call uncertain. Germline CDR1 reads GTSNPN; CDR2 reads SVGIG (reference sequence). V lost 4 bases and J 2 bases, leaving 12 bases between the germline ends. The CDR3 is 14 amino acids. CDR3 sequence: CAWTRDNGNQPQHF. The DNA of the CDR3 is TGTGCCTGGACCCGAGACAACGGCAATCAGCCCCAGCATTTT. Full variable domain (rest looked up from reference TRBV30 and TRBJ1-5): SQTIHQWPATLVQPVGSPLSLECTVEGTSNPNLYWYRQAAGRGLQLLFYSVGIGQISSEVPQNLSASRPQDRQFILSSKKLLLSDSGFYLCAWTRDNGNQPQHFGDGTRLSIL.

The chain carries TRBV29-1 and TRBJ2-3, with D tentatively TRBD1 (6 bases). V was pared by 4 bases and J by 4 bases, with 15 bases between. CDR1 and CDR2 from the germline V gene are SQVTM and ANQGSEA. The CDR3 spans 14 residues. The CDR3 coding sequence is TGCAGCGTTGGGGGGCCCAGTGGGGCAGATACGCAGTATTTT. This gives the protein CSVGGPSGADTQYF.

This rearrangement joins TRBV5-6 to TRBJ2-3, with D unresolved. The CDR3 is 15 residues long. Per germline, CDR1 SGHDT and CDR2 YYEEEE. V lost 0 bases and J lost 0, with 8 bases in between. The CDR3 here is CASSLGVTSTDTQYF. The DNA of the CDR3 is TGTGCCAGCAGCTTGGGAGTAACTAGCACAGATACGCAGTATTTT.

The chain employs TRBV12-5 and TRBJ1-6; D unresolved. The CDR3 covers 18 residues. Trimming removed 4 bases at V and 2 bases at J, with 18 bases between. Per the germline V gene, CDR1 is LGHNT and CDR2 is FRNRAP. The CDR3, as DNA: TGTGCTAGTGGTTCACAGCTCGAAAATCGTCCCTATAATTCACCCCTCCACTTT. Its translation is CASGSQLENRPYNSPLHF.

The chain uses TRBV29-1 and TRBJ1-1, with a weak D call TRBD1 (6 bases). Between the trimmed V and J ends, which lost 6 bases and 0 bases, there was a span of 17 bases. Germline V gives CDR1 SQVTM, CDR2 ANQGSEA. The CDR3 is 15 amino acids. CDR3 region: CSVSEQGGMNTEAFF. CDR3 sequence (DNA): TGCAGCGTCTCAGAACAGGGAGGCATGAACACTGAAGCTTTCTTT.

The V call is TRBV27, the J call TRBJ2-5, with D maybe TRBD2 (7 bases). CDR1 and CDR2 (germline): MNHEY, SMNVEV (reference sequence). V was cut by 7 bases and J by 2 bases, with 20 bases left in between. The CDR3 loop spans 16 amino acids. The CDR3 spells CASKRGGGPLQETQYF. Here the CDR3 DNA reads TGTGCCAGCAAAAGAGGCGGGGGCCCACTTCAAGAGACCCAGTACTTC.

The chain couples TRBV5-1 to TRBJ2-1; 7 nucleotides match TRBD1. The CDR3 covers 14 residues. Germline V gene data show CDR1 as SGHRS and CDR2 as YFSETQ. J lost 6 bases, V lost 1 base, and 4 bases had no gene match. CDR3 protein: CASSLWTGGNEQFF. CDR3 DNA sequence: TGCGCCAGCAGCTTGTGGACAGGCGGCAATGAGCAGTTCTTC. Full variable domain (outside the CDR3, taken from reference TRBV5-1 and TRBJ2-1): KAGVTQTPRYLIKTRGQQVTLSCSPISGHRSVSWYQQTPGQGLQFLFEYFSETQRNKGNFPGRFSGRQFSNSRSEMNVSTLELGDSALYLCASSLWTGGNEQFFGPGTRLTVL.

CDR3 sequence: CASSLFLSETQYF. CDR3 nucleotide sequence: TGCGCCAGCAGCTTGTTCTTGTCTGAGACCCAGTACTTC. The rearrangement joins TRBV5-1 to TRBJ2-5; D gene uncertain. CDR3 length: 13 residues. Germline V lookup: CDR1 SGHRS, CDR2 YFSETQ. V was cut by 1 base and J by 5 bases, with 9 bases left in between.

This clone is a singleton in its sample. This sequence joins TRBV7-2 and TRBJ2-1; D may match TRBD1 or TRBD2 (5 bases each). CDR1 is SGHTA and CDR2 is FQGNSA in the germline V gene. The CDR3 totals 15 residues. The V end lost 3 bases, the J end lost 2 bases, and 11 bases lay between the germline ends. The CDR3 is CASSFGTVTYNEQFF. CDR3 sequence (DNA): TGTGCCAGCAGCTTCGGGACGGTAACCTACAATGAGCAGTTCTTC.

The V call is TRBV5-1, the J call TRBJ2-5; D assignment may be TRBD1 or TRBD2 (5 bases each). The germline V gene has CDR1 SGHRS and CDR2 YFSETQ. V lost 0 bases and J lost 5, with 11 bases in between. The CDR3 is made up of 14 amino acids. CDR3 coding DNA: TGCGCCAGCAGCTTGGGAGGGGCGAGGGAGACCCAGTACTTC. Translation: CASSLGGARETQYF. Complete variable domain (other parts from reference TRBV5-1 and TRBJ2-5): KAGVTQTPRYLIKTRGQQVTLSCSPISGHRSVSWYQQTPGQGLQFLFEYFSETQRNKGNFPGRFSGRQFSNSRSEMNVSTLELGDSALYLCASSLGGARETQYFGPGTRLLVL.

The chain employs TRBV6-1 and TRBJ2-7; D is uncertain. In germline, CDR1 is MNHNS, CDR2 SASEGT. The CDR3 is 12 amino acids. V shed 7 bases and J shed 0 bases, with 7 bases lying between them. CDR3 loop: CASTRPSYEQYF. In DNA form, the CDR3 reads TGTGCCAGCACCAGGCCCTCCTACGAGCAGTACTTC.

V usage is TRBV29-1 and J usage is TRBJ1-1; no definite D call. Between the trimmed V and J ends, which lost 3 bases and 1 base, there was a span of 9 bases. This CDR3 comprises 13 residues. Germline CDR1 is SQVTM and CDR2 is ANQGSEA. This CDR3 reads CSVEATPNTEAFF. DNA of the CDR3: TGCAGCGTTGAGGCGACTCCGAACACTGAAGCTTTCTTT.

The rearrangement uses TRBV5-1 and TRBJ2-1; 8 nucleotides match TRBD1. The CDR3 length is 15 residues. The germline V gene encodes CDR1 SGHRS and CDR2 YFSETQ. J lost 8 bases, V lost 6 bases, and 13 bases had no gene match. CDR3 sequence reads: CASKSPLQGADEQFF. In nucleotides, the CDR3 is TGCGCCAGCAAATCACCCCTGCAGGGGGCCGATGAGCAGTTCTTC.

The chain is built from TRBV29-1 and TRBJ2-1, with 10 positions matching TRBD2. After removal of 7 bases from V and 8 bases from J, the junction contained 11 bases not matched to a gene. This CDR3 comprises 14 residues. Per the germline V gene, CDR1 is SQVTM and CDR2 is ANQGSEA. CDR3 amino acids: CSGRSSGGTYEQFF. The CDR3 region has the DNA TGCAGCGGACGTTCTAGCGGGGGTACGTATGAGCAGTTCTTC.

V gene TRBV4-3 combines with J gene TRBJ1-3, with a weak D call TRBD1 (6 bases). Germline CDR1 reads LGHNA; CDR2 reads YSLEER. Between the trimmed V and J ends, which lost 1 base and 7 bases, there was a span of 11 bases. The CDR3 length is 14 residues. The CDR3, as DNA: TGCGCCAGCAGCCAAGGGGGGCTACGGAACACCATATATTTT. Translation gives CASSQGGLRNTIYF.

The chain joins TRBV6-5 to TRBJ1-1, with D possibly TRBD1 on 5 matching bases. In germline, CDR1 is MNHEY, CDR2 SVGAGI. The V gene lost 0 bases and the J gene lost 6 bases, with 14 bases spanning the gap. This CDR3 has 15 residues. The CDR3 region is CASSYSMKTEAEAFF. The CDR3 DNA is TGTGCCAGCAGTTACTCGATGAAGACAGAGGCTGAAGCTTTCTTT.

The chain uses TRBV6-1 and TRBJ1-1; possibly TRBD1 for D (6 bases). V shed 5 bases and J shed 2 bases, with 15 bases lying between them. Germline CDR1 is MNHNS and CDR2 is SASEGT. There are 15 residues in the CDR3. DNA of the CDR3: TGTGCCAGCAGTCAAAAGCCAGGGGAAAACACTGAAGCTTTCTTT. Amino acid sequence: CASSQKPGENTEAFF.

This clone has more than one count but fewer than ten. V gene TRBV6-5 combines with J gene TRBJ1-2, with TRBD1 matching over 7 bases. There are 14 residues in the CDR3. Germline lookup yields CDR1 MNHEY and CDR2 SVGAGI. V lost 2 bases, J lost 4 bases, and 4 bases stayed unmatched. The CDR3 spells CASSYDRAPYGYTF. CDR3 DNA: TGTGCCAGCAGTTACGACAGGGCCCCCTATGGCTACACCTTC.

The count of this clone is one. The chain combines TRBV7-8 with TRBJ2-2, with D hard to call. V lost 5 bases and J lost 3, with 13 bases in between. The CDR3 consists of 15 residues. Germline lookup yields CDR1 SGHVS and CDR2 FQNEAQ. This CDR3 reads CASSLGPLYTGELFF. For the CDR3, the DNA is TGTGCCAGCAGCCTAGGGCCGTTATACACCGGGGAGCTGTTTTTT.